The 10 T cell receptor beta chains below all came from one sample that was sequenced in a study of OX40 agonist ivuxolimab in advanced cancers. Produced via immunoSEQ multiplex PCR; TCRdb's table is partial and in-frame only. This table has about 86,000 clones, 89% appearing once. Sequenced here: CD4+ or CD8+ T cells sorted from blood, sampled in a trial of the OX40 agonist ivuxolimab. The receptors were gathered from an adult with an advanced solid tumor such as melanoma, head and neck, liver or kidney cancer.

The chain couples TRBV5-4 to TRBJ2-3; no definite D call. V shed 1 base and J shed 0 bases, with 12 bases lying between them. This CDR3 is built from 16 residues. Germline loops: CDR1 SGHNT, CDR2 YYREEE (reference sequence). This chain's CDR3 is CASSLSRSSSTDTQYF. CDR3 coding DNA: TGTGCCAGCAGCTTGAGCCGTTCCTCTAGCACAGATACGCAGTATTTT. The entire variable domain, with the rest obtained from reference TRBV5-4 and TRBJ2-3, is as follows: ETGVTQSPTHLIKTRGQQVTLRCSSQSGHNTVSWYQQALGQGPQFIFQYYREEENGRGNFPPRFSGLQFPNYSSELNVNALELDDSALYLCASSLSRSSSTDTQYFGPGTRLTVL.

The genes are TRBV7-3 and TRBJ2-7; D might be TRBD1 (6 bases). Trimming left V 8 bases short and J 3 bases short, with 23 bases between. CDR3 size: 16 residues. In germline, CDR1 is SGHTA, CDR2 FQGTGA. CDR3 sequence (DNA): TGTGCCAGCGGCCCGAACAGGGATGAGAACGTCTACGAGCAGTACTTC. This gives the protein CASGPNRDENVYEQYF.

The gene calls are TRBV4-1 and TRBJ1-1; D gene ambiguous. CDR1 MGHRA and CDR2 YSYEKL come from the germline V gene. CDR3 size: 15 residues. Trimming removed 1 base from V and 1 base from J, with 10 bases in between. CDR3 residues: CASSQVYYQNTEAFF. The CDR3 bases are TGCGCCAGCAGCCAAGTGTACTACCAGAACACTGAAGCTTTCTTT.

This clone was counted only a few times. The chain joins TRBV4-2 to TRBJ1-6, with D unclear. Trimming took 0 bases from V and 6 from J, leaving 6 bases between them. Germline-derived CDR1 and CDR2 are LGHNA and YNFKEQ. This CDR3 spans 14 amino acids. The CDR3: CASSQDTGNSPLHF. CDR3 DNA sequence: TGTGCCAGCAGCCAAGATACGGGTAATTCACCCCTCCACTTT.

V and J are TRBV7-6 and TRBJ1-1; D is possibly TRBD1 (5 bases). This CDR3 is 15 amino acids long. Germline V gene sequence: CDR1 SGHVS, CDR2 FNYEAQ. V dropped 5 bases and J dropped 1 base, with 14 bases sitting between them. The CDR3 spells CASSPRQNPNTEAFF. CDR3 sequence (DNA): TGTGCCAGCAGCCCTAGACAGAACCCGAACACTGAAGCTTTCTTT.

The chain combines TRBV28 with TRBJ1-5, with TRBD1 matching over 8 bases. The V and J ends lost 3 bases and 4 bases, in that order; junction bases with no gene match: 8. The germline gives CDR1 MDHEN, CDR2 SYDVKM. This CDR3 spans 16 amino acids. CDR3 amino acids: CASSFQRTGFNQPQHF. CDR3 DNA: TGTGCCAGCAGTTTCCAAAGGACAGGGTTTAATCAGCCCCAGCATTTT.

This clone has a single count. The chain has TRBV27 and TRBJ1-2; perhaps TRBD1 as D (6 bases). Germline V gene data show CDR1 as MNHEY and CDR2 as SMNVEV (reference sequence). The CDR3 is 16 residues long. V gave up 5 bases and J gave up 0 bases, with 16 bases separating them. The CDR3 nucleotides are TGTGCCAGCAGTCCAACCCACAGGGCTACTAACTATGGCTACACCTTC. Protein sequence: CASSPTHRATNYGYTF.

This clone was detected a few times. The J gene is TRBJ2-4, the V gene TRBV27; D ambiguous. Germline V gene lookup returns CDR1 MNHEY and CDR2 SMNVEV (reference sequence). The CDR3 sequence is 14 residues long. Trimming stripped 8 bases from V and 1 base from J, with 12 bases between. This CDR3 reads CASRSLVAKNIQYF. The CDR3 DNA reads as TGTGCCAGCCGATCGTTGGTTGCCAAAAACATTCAGTACTTC.

CDR3 sequence (DNA): TGTGCCAGCAGCTTAGAGGTTCGGGGGGCAACCTATGGCTACACCTTC. This sequence encodes CASSLEVRGATYGYTF. J is TRBJ1-2 and V is TRBV7-2, with D possibly matching TRBD1 (6 bases). Germline CDR1 SGHTA, CDR2 FQGNSA. V dropped 1 base and J dropped 4 bases, with 16 bases sitting between them. This CDR3 has 16 amino acids.

The rearrangement links TRBV7-2 to TRBJ2-1; D may be TRBD2 (5 bases). The V gene lost 3 bases and the J gene lost 6 bases, with 12 bases spanning the gap. The CDR3 has 14 residues. Per germline, CDR1 SGHTA and CDR2 FQGNSA. Here the CDR3 DNA reads TGTGCCAGCAGCTTCATACTAGGATCCAATGAGCAGTTCTTC. It yields the protein CASSFILGSNEQFF.